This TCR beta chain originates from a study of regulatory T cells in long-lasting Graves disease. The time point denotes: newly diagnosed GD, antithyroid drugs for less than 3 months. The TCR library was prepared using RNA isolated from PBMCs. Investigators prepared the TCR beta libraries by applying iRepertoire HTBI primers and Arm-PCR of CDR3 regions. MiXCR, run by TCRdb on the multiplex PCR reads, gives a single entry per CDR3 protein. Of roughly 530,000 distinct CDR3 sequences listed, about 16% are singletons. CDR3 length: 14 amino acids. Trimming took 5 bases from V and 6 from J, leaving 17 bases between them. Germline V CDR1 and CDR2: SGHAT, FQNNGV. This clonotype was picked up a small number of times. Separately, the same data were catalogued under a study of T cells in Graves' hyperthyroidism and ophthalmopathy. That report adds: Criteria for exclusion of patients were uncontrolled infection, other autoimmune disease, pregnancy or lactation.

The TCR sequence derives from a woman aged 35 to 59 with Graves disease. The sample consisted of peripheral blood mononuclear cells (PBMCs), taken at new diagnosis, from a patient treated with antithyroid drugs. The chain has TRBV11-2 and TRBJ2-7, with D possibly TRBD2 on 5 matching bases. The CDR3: CASSRPGNLCEQYF. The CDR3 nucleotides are TGTGCCAGCAGCCGCCCCGGGAACCTCTGCGAGCAGTACTTC.